Given below is one TCR beta chain in context. This specimen comes from a study of STAT5B mutations in CD4+ large granular lymphocyte leukemia. TCRdb's table, derived via immunoSEQ multiplex PCR, lists solely in-frame clones and lacks some. The sample lists around 21,000 clones, about 78% seen once, with about 0.4% in the top ten. Germline trimming cut 1 base from V and 2 bases from J; bases unmatched to any gene: 1. CDR3 size: 13 residues. Germline CDR1 GTSNPN, CDR2 SVGIG (reference sequence). Input material: CD4+ T cells from blood buffy coats. The clonotype was recovered from a human donor in good health. The chain joins TRBV30 to TRBJ2-7; 8 bases are a match to TRBD1. CDR3 residues: CAWSATGAYEQYF. CDR3 bases: TGTGCCTGGAGTGCGACAGGGGCCTACGAGCAGTACTTC.